This TCR beta chain originates from a study of T cell responses to AZD1222 COVID-19 vaccine. Study-wide results and limits: Among vaccine-associated CD4 TCRs, coverage spanned spike, with dominance at 160-218 and 743-854. Targeting of unmutated variant regions was reportedly seen in nearly half of spike-specific TCRs.

The repertoire was sequenced with immunoSEQ multiplex PCR; TCRdb's copy has only in-frame clones and lacks some. This table has roughly 99,000 clones, 87% appearing once. J was trimmed by 6 bases and V by 4 bases; bases with no gene match: 6. Germline CDR1 is SEHNR and CDR2 is FQNEAQ (reference sequence). This CDR3 is built from 15 residues. Remarks on this clone: The antigen is unknown.

The sequencing used peripheral blood, collected on day 0 of AZD1222 vaccination. This receptor was taken from an adult in good health. V gene TRBV7-9 combines with J gene TRBJ2-2; TRBD1 agrees at 9 bases. The CDR3 sequence: CASSSIQGAAGELFF. CDR3 nucleotides: TGTGCCAGCAGCTCGATACAGGGGGCGGCCGGGGAGCTGTTTTTT.